This T cell receptor beta chain was documented in a study of T cell responses to AZD1222 COVID-19 vaccine. Study results and caveats: Repertoire collection took place solely once the T cell response had peaked. Clonal diversity was possibly underestimated, and the donors were mostly white British, with more females.

CDR3 size: 14 residues. Germline loops: CDR1 MNHEY, CDR2 SMNVEV (reference sequence). V was clipped by 7 bases and J by 7 bases; unmatched bases: 10. Data came from immunoSEQ multiplex PCR; TCRdb stores just in-frame clones and leaves some out. The sample has 150,000 or so clones; over 80% are singletons. Concerning this clone: The antigen is not known.

This specimen consisted of peripheral blood, obtained 28 days after the second AZD1222 dose. This clonotype originated in an adult who received the AZD1222 COVID-19 vaccine. This chain links TRBV27 with TRBJ2-5; 9 bases match TRBD1. As DNA, the CDR3 is TGTGCCAGCAAGCCCGGGACAGGGCCTAGGACCCAGTACTTC. Its protein product is CASKPGTGPRTQYF.